Listed here are 19 T cell receptor beta chains from one sample, sequenced in a study of T cells expressing NK-cell markers. TCRdb re-called the 5' RACE reads and gives one entry per CDR3 protein, without DNA. Its listing shows about 380,000 distinct CDR3 sequences. Sequencing was performed on blood T cells: a sorted CD56 or NKG2C T cell subset, CD4+ or CD8+ T cells, or bulk PBMC T cells (not recorded which). The receptors stem from a man aged 18-69 years in good health.

The chain combines TRBV27 with TRBJ2-7. CDR1 MNHEY and CDR2 SMNVEV come from the germline V gene (reference sequence). CDR3 length: 12 residues. This CDR3 reads CASRTQVGEQYF.

The chain uses TRBV2 and TRBJ2-5; checking the TCRdb D call of TRBD2 is not possible without DNA. Germline V gives CDR1 SNHLY, CDR2 FYNNEI. There are 15 residues in the CDR3. The CDR3 protein is CASSVIGGPQETQYF.

J is TRBJ2-6 and V is TRBV5-1; TCRdb gives TRBD1 as the D gene, but with no DNA this cannot be confirmed. The CDR3 extends over 16 amino acids. Germline-derived CDR1 and CDR2 are SGHRS and YFSETQ. The CDR3 sequence is CASSLRAGSGANVLTF.

V and J are TRBV2 and TRBJ2-2; lacking DNA, the TRBD2 call made by TCRdb goes unchecked. CDR1 is SNHLY and CDR2 is FYNNEI in the germline V gene. This CDR3 is 15 amino acids long. CDR3 in amino acids: CASQWGTTYTGELFF.

V and J are TRBV6-2 or TRBV6-3 and TRBJ2-1; there is no DNA to check the TCRdb D call of TRBD1. The CDR3 totals 15 residues. In germline, CDR1 is MNHEY, CDR2 SVGEGT. This CDR3 is CASTKGGTGALRQFF.

V and J are TRBV2 and TRBJ2-5; absent DNA, TCRdb's TRBD2 call cannot be checked. Germline V gene lookup returns CDR1 SNHLY and CDR2 FYNNEI. The CDR3 runs to 13 residues. The CDR3 sequence is CASSFKRQETQYF.

The genes are TRBV6-5 and TRBJ2-3; TCRdb's assignment of TRBD2 cannot be checked, as there is no DNA. Germline V CDR1 and CDR2: MNHEY, SVGAGI. The CDR3 is 15 amino acids. CDR3 in amino acids: CASSYFQREGRTQYF.

V is TRBV24-1 and J is TRBJ2-3. The CDR3 is 15 amino acids. Germline CDR1 and CDR2: KGHDR and SFDVKD. The CDR3 is CATSFLSGSTDTQYF.

The rearrangement joins TRBV9 to TRBJ2-3; the D gene TCRdb calls, TRBD1, cannot be checked with no DNA. The CDR3 has 17 amino acids. Germline V gives CDR1 SGDLS, CDR2 YYNGEE. CDR3 residues: CASSAMTGTTTADTQYF. Supplemented by reference TRBV9 and TRBJ2-3, the full variable domain reads DSGVTQTPKHLITATGQRVTLRCSPRSGDLSVYWYQQSLDQGLQFLIQYYNGEERAKGNILERFSAQQFPDLHSELNLSSLELGDSALYFCASSAMTGTTTADTQYFGPGTRLTVL.

The rearrangement links TRBV5-1 to TRBJ2-5; TCRdb gives TRBD1 as the D gene, but with no DNA this cannot be confirmed. Germline V lookup: CDR1 SGHRS, CDR2 YFSETQ. This CDR3 contains 13 residues. The CDR3 sequence: CASRDRARETQYF. The complete variable domain, with remaining parts taken from reference TRBV5-1 and TRBJ2-5, reads KAGVTQTPRYLIKTRGQQVTLSCSPISGHRSVSWYQQTPGQGLQFLFEYFSETQRNKGNFPGRFSGRQFSNSRSEMNVSTLELGDSALYLCASRDRARETQYFGPGTRLLVL.

V and J are TRBV6-5 and TRBJ1-4; the D call from TCRdb, TRBD1, cannot be confirmed without DNA. Per the germline V gene, CDR1 is MNHEY and CDR2 is SVGAGI. The CDR3 totals 17 residues. This chain's CDR3 is CASSYSNRGRANEKLFF.

The gene calls are TRBV11-2 and TRBJ2-1; TCRdb names TRBD2, which stays unverified in the absence of DNA. There are 14 residues in the CDR3. Per germline, CDR1 SGHAT and CDR2 FQNNGV. Here the CDR3 reads CASSVAGGYNEQFF.

The genes are TRBV19 and TRBJ2-5; no DNA is available, so the TRBD1 call from TCRdb remains unchecked. The germline V gene has CDR1 LNHDA and CDR2 SQIVND (reference sequence). This CDR3 spans 16 amino acids. The CDR3 loop is CASSRDRKSNQETQYF.

V usage is TRBV20-1 and J usage is TRBJ2-1; TCRdb gives TRBD2 as the D gene, but with no DNA this cannot be confirmed. Germline lookup yields CDR1 DFQATT and CDR2 SNEGSKA (reference sequence). This CDR3 is 15 amino acids long. The CDR3 sequence is CSAPGGLAGYNEQFF.

The chain recombines TRBV3-1 with TRBJ1-2; as DNA is missing, the TRBD1 call by TCRdb cannot be tested. The CDR3 extends over 15 amino acids. Germline values: CDR1 LGHDT, CDR2 YNNKEL (reference sequence). The CDR3 here is CASSPRDRKDQGYTF. Full variable domain (rest looked up from reference TRBV3-1 and TRBJ1-2): DTAVSQTPKYLVTQMGNDKSIKCEQNLGHDTMYWYKQDSKKFLKIMFSYNNKELIINETVPNRFSPKSPDKAHLNLHINSLELGDSAVYFCASSPRDRKDQGYTFGSGTRLTVV.

The genes are TRBV10-3 and TRBJ2-3; lacking DNA, the TRBD2 call made by TCRdb goes unchecked. The germline V gene encodes CDR1 ENHRY and CDR2 SYGVKD. The CDR3 has 15 residues. The CDR3 region is CAISEGLAGTDTQYF.

The chain couples TRBV11-2 to TRBJ2-4; no DNA is available, so the TRBD1 call from TCRdb remains unchecked. The CDR3 has 14 residues. The germline V gene has CDR1 SGHAT and CDR2 FQNNGV. The CDR3 loop is CASSSPGGRHIQYF.

The chain employs TRBV6-5 and TRBJ2-1; TCRdb's D call, TRBD1, is unchecked because there is no DNA. Germline V gene data show CDR1 as MNHEY and CDR2 as SVGAGI. The CDR3 is 17 amino acids. CDR3 sequence: CASSRLMGPGGPNEQFF.

The genes are TRBV7-7 and TRBJ2-2; as DNA is missing, the TRBD1 call by TCRdb cannot be tested. CDR1 and CDR2 (germline): SSHAT, FNYEAQ (reference sequence). This CDR3 has 17 residues. The CDR3 sequence is CASSFDSGTGDTGELFF. Variable domain in full (rest from reference TRBV7-7 and TRBJ2-2): GAGVSQSPRYKVTKRGQDVTLRCDPISSHATLYWYQQALGQGPEFLTYFNYEAQPDKSGLPSDRFSAERPEGSISTLTIQRTEQRDSAMYRCASSFDSGTGDTGELFFGEGSRLTVL.